These 10 T cell receptor beta chains were sequenced from one sample in a study of T cell repertoires in cytomegalovirus infection. Each CDR3 protein is one row after TCRdb ran MiXCR on the reads. The table includes tens of thousands of distinct CDR3 sequences, under 5% detected once. The sample taken for sequencing was PBMCs. The receptors were sampled from a human donor in good health (CMV status not recorded). Some clones in this sample may be carry-over from other donors' samples.

This clonotype was observed many times. The chain employs TRBV29-1 and TRBJ1-1; 9 bases are shared with TRBD1. This CDR3 spans 15 amino acids. The germline CDR1 and CDR2 sequences are SQVTM and ANQGSEA. V was pared by 6 bases and J by 4 bases, with 12 bases of the junction left unmatched. The CDR3 DNA follows: TGCAGCGTAGTACCGACAGGGGGACGGAGCACTGAAGCTTTCTTT. It translates to CSVVPTGGRSTEAFF. The full variable domain, in which reference TRBV29-1 and TRBJ1-1 provide the parts outside the CDR3, is SAVISQKPSRDICQRGTSLTIQCQVDSQVTMMFWYRQQPGQSLTLIATANQGSEATYESGFVIDKFPISRPNLTFSTLTVSNMSPEDSSIYLCSVVPTGGRSTEAFFGQGTRLTVV.

Many counts were recorded for this clonotype. The V and J genes are TRBV19 and TRBJ1-1, with a possible D match to TRBD1 (6 bases). Germline V lookup: CDR1 LNHDA, CDR2 SQIVND (reference sequence). Trimming removed 3 bases at V and 0 bases at J, with 11 bases between. The CDR3 length is 15 residues. As DNA, the CDR3 is TGTGCCAGTAGTATGGGGGCCCCAATGAACACTGAAGCTTTCTTT. Translating gives CASSMGAPMNTEAFF.

This clonotype has ten or more counts. J is TRBJ2-1 and V is TRBV28; D gene uncertain. V was cut by 3 bases and J by 5 bases, with 11 bases left in between. The germline CDR1 and CDR2 sequences are MDHEN and SYDVKM. The CDR3 loop spans 14 amino acids. The CDR3: CASSFQARDNEQFF. The DNA for the CDR3 is TGTGCCAGCAGTTTCCAAGCCCGGGACAATGAGCAGTTCTTC.

This clonotype was detected ten times or more. V gene TRBV28 combines with J gene TRBJ2-3; possible D gene TRBD1, 5 bases. Germline V gene sequence: CDR1 MDHEN, CDR2 SYDVKM. Trimming left V 3 bases short and J 9 bases short, with 10 bases between. The CDR3 length is 12 residues. The CDR3 protein is CASSFKGWTQYF. The CDR3 DNA sequence: TGTGCCAGCAGTTTTAAGGGGTGGACGCAGTATTTT. Using reference TRBV28 and TRBJ2-3 for the parts outside the CDR3, the full variable domain is DVKVTQSSRYLVKRTGEKVFLECVQDMDHENMFWYRQDPGLGLRLIYFSYDVKMKEKGDIPEGYSVSREKKERFSLILESASTNQTSMYLCASSFKGWTQYFGPGTRLTVL.

This clonotype was counted ten times or more. V and J are TRBV7-6 and TRBJ2-7; D is ambiguous. The V end lost 5 bases, the J end lost 0 bases, and 14 bases lay between the germline ends. The germline V gene has CDR1 SGHVS and CDR2 FNYEAQ. This CDR3 has 15 amino acids. CDR3 nucleotides: TGTGCCAGCAGCCAATCAGGAATCTCCTCCTACGAGCAGTACTTC. Protein: CASSQSGISSYEQYF. The complete variable domain, with remaining parts taken from reference TRBV7-6 and TRBJ2-7, reads GAGVSQSPRYKVTKRGQDVALRCDPISGHVSLYWYRQALGQGPEFLTYFNYEAQQDKSGLPNDRFSAERPEGSISTLTIQRTEQRDSAMYRCASSQSGISSYEQYFGPGTRLTVT.

This clonotype appeared many times. The chain joins TRBV7-2 to TRBJ2-5, with 15 bases fitting TRBD2. The trim removed 5 bases at V and 4 bases at J, leaving 5 bases unmatched. The CDR3 runs to 16 residues. Germline V gives CDR1 SGHTA, CDR2 FQGNSA. This chain's CDR3 is CASSLPGLAGGETQYF. The CDR3 DNA follows: TGTGCCAGCAGCCTACCGGGACTAGCGGGGGGAGAGACCCAGTACTTC. Full variable domain (rest looked up from reference TRBV7-2 and TRBJ2-5): GAGVSQSPSNKVTEKGKDVELRCDPISGHTALYWYRQSLGQGLEFLIYFQGNSAPDKSGLPSDRFSAERTGGSVSTLTIQRTQQEDSAVYLCASSLPGLAGGETQYFGPGTRLLVL.

In its sample, this clonotype is medium-sized. The genes are TRBV7-2 and TRBJ1-1; D is undetermined. The ends were cut back, 0 bases at V and 1 base at J, with 6 bases in the middle. CDR1 is SGHTA and CDR2 is FQGNSA in the germline V gene. The CDR3 is 14 residues long. The CDR3 loop reads CASSLAAGNTEAFF. Here the CDR3 DNA reads TGTGCCAGCAGCTTAGCGGCAGGGAACACTGAAGCTTTCTTT. Combining the CDR3 with reference TRBV7-2 and TRBJ1-1 gives the whole variable domain GAGVSQSPSNKVTEKGKDVELRCDPISGHTALYWYRQSLGQGLEFLIYFQGNSAPDKSGLPSDRFSAERTGGSVSTLTIQRTQQEDSAVYLCASSLAAGNTEAFFGQGTRLTVV.

In its sample, this clonotype was seen many times. In nucleotides, the CDR3 is TGTGCCAGCAGCCGACAGGGAACGAACACTGAAGCTTTCTTT. It is translated as CASSRQGTNTEAFF. V and J are TRBV11-1 and TRBJ1-1; TRBD1 aligns across 7 bases. V was pared by 5 bases and J by 1 base, with 4 bases of the junction left unmatched. This CDR3 is 14 amino acids long. Per the germline V gene, CDR1 is SGHAT and CDR2 is FQDESV (reference sequence).

This clonotype was recorded many times. V usage is TRBV6-2 or TRBV6-3 and J usage is TRBJ1-2; the match to TRBD1 covers 7 bases. Germline-derived CDR1 and CDR2 are MNHEY and SVGEGT. The CDR3 is made up of 15 amino acids. Trimming at V came to 6 bases and at J to 8 bases, leaving 15 bases not matched to a gene. The CDR3 nucleotides read TGTGCCAGCAGCCCCGACAGGGCTGGAGGATCCGGCTACACCTTC. This encodes CASSPDRAGGSGYTF.

This clonotype was counted ten times or more. CDR3 bases: TGTGCCAGCAGCTTAGTGGGGATGACTAGCGGGAGGAATGAGCAGTTCTTC. It specifies CASSLVGMTSGRNEQFF. The V call is TRBV7-2, the J call TRBJ2-1; 13 bases fit TRBD2. The CDR3 has 17 amino acids. With 1 base clipped from V and 7 bases from J, the junction kept 7 bases outside the gene matches. The germline V gene encodes CDR1 SGHTA and CDR2 FQGNSA. The full variable domain, completed using reference TRBV7-2 and TRBJ2-1, is GAGVSQSPSNKVTEKGKDVELRCDPISGHTALYWYRQSLGQGLEFLIYFQGNSAPDKSGLPSDRFSAERTGGSVSTLTIQRTQQEDSAVYLCASSLVGMTSGRNEQFFGPGTRLTVL.